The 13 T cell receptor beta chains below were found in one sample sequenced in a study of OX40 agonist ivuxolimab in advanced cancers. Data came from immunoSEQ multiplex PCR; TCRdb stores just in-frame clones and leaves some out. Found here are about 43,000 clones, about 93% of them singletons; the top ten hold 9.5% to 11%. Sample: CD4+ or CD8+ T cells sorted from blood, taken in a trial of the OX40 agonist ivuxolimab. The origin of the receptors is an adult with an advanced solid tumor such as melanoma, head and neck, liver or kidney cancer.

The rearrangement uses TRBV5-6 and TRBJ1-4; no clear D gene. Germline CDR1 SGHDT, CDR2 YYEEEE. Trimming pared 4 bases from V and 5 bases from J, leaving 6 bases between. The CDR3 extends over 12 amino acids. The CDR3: CASSLLNEKLFF. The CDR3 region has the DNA TGTGCCAGCAGCCTGCTGAATGAAAAACTGTTTTTT.

CDR3 amino acids: CASSVVEVSGEQYF. The CDR3, as DNA: TGTGCCAGCAGCGTTGTAGAGGTCAGCGGAGAGCAGTACTTC. The chain recombines TRBV9 with TRBJ2-7; D perhaps matches TRBD2 (5 bases). The CDR3 runs to 14 residues. With 2 bases removed from V and 7 bases from J, the gap between germline ends came to 16 bases. Germline V gene lookup returns CDR1 SGDLS and CDR2 YYNGEE.

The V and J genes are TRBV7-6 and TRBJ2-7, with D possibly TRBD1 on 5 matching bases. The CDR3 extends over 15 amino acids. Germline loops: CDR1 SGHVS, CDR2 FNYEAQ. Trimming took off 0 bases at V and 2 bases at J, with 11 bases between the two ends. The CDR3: CASSLARQGTYEQYF. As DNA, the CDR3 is TGTGCCAGCAGCTTAGCGAGGCAGGGTACCTACGAGCAGTACTTC.

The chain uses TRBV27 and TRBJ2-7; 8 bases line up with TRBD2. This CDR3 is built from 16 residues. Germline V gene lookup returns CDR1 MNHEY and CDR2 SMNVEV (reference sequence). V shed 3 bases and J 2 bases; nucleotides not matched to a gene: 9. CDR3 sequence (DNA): TGTGCCAGCAGTTTGGGCGGGGGGCCGAGAACCTACGAGCAGTACTTC. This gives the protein CASSLGGGPRTYEQYF.

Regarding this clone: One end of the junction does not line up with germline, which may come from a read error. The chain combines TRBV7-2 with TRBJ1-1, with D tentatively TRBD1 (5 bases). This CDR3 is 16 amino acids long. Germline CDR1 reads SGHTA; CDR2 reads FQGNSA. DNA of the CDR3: TGCGCCAGCAGCCAAGGCGCAGGCAGGGTGAACACTGAAGCTTTCTTT. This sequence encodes CASSQGAGRVNTEAFF. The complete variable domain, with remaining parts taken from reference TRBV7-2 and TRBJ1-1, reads GAGVSQSPSNKVTEKGKDVELRCDPISGHTALYWYRQSLGQGLEFLIYFQGNSAPDKSGLPSDRFSAERTGGSVSTLTIQRTQQEDSAVYLCASSQGAGRVNTEAFFGQGTRLTVV.

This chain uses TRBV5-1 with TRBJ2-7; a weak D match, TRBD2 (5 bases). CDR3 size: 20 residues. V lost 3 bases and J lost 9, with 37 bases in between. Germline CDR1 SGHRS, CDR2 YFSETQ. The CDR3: CASSSFTITDEFDGNAGQYF. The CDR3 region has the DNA TGCGCCAGCAGCTCTTTCACCATAACCGACGAGTTTGATGGGAACGCGGGGCAGTACTTC. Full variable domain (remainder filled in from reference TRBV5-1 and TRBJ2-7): KAGVTQTPRYLIKTRGQQVTLSCSPISGHRSVSWYQQTPGQGLQFLFEYFSETQRNKGNFPGRFSGRQFSNSRSEMNVSTLELGDSALYLCASSSFTITDEFDGNAGQYFGPGTRLTVT.

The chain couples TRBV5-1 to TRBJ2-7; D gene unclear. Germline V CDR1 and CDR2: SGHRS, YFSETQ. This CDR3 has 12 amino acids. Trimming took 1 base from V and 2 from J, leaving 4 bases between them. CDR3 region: CASSLWAYEQYF. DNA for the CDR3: TGCGCCAGCAGCTTGTGGGCCTACGAGCAGTACTTC.

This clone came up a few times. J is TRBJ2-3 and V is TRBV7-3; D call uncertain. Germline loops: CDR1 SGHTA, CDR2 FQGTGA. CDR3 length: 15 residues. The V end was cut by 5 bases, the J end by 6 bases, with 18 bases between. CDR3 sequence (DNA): TGTGCCAGCAGCACGGTGGTCTCGTCTGGGGATACGCAGTATTTT. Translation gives CASSTVVSSGDTQYF.

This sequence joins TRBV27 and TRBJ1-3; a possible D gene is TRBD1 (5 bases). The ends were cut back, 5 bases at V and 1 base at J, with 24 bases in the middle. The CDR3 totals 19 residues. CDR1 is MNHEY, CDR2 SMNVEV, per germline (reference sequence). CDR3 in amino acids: CASSRTGTSITLSGNTIYF. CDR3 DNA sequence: TGTGCCAGCAGTCGTACCGGGACCTCCATTACCCTTTCTGGAAACACCATATATTTT.

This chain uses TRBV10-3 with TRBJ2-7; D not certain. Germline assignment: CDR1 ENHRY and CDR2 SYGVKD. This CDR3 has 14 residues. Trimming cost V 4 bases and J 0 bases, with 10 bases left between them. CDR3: CAISVEGPSYEQYF. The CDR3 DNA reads TGTGCCATCAGTGTAGAAGGTCCCTCCTACGAGCAGTACTTC.

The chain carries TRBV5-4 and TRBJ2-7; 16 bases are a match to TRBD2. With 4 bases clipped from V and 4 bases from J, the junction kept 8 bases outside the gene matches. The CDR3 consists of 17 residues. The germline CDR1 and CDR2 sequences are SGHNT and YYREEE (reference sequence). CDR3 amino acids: CASSGGLAGGPGYEQYF. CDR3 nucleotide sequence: TGTGCCAGCAGCGGGGGACTAGCGGGAGGGCCTGGGTACGAGCAGTACTTC.

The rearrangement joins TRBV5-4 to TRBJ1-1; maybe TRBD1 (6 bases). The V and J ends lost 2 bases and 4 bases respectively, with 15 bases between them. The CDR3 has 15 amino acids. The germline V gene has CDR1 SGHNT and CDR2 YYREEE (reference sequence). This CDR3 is CASSFLGGPGTEAFF. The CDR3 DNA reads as TGTGCCAGCAGCTTTCTAGGGGGGCCGGGCACTGAAGCTTTCTTT.

The CDR3 sequence: CASSSDSYGYTF. The CDR3 DNA sequence: TGTGCCAGCAGTTCGGACAGCTATGGCTACACCTTC. The chain recombines TRBV28 with TRBJ1-2; D perhaps matches TRBD1 (6 bases). In germline, CDR1 is MDHEN, CDR2 SYDVKM. This CDR3 is 12 amino acids long. V was cut by 4 bases and J by 4 bases, with 7 bases left in between.